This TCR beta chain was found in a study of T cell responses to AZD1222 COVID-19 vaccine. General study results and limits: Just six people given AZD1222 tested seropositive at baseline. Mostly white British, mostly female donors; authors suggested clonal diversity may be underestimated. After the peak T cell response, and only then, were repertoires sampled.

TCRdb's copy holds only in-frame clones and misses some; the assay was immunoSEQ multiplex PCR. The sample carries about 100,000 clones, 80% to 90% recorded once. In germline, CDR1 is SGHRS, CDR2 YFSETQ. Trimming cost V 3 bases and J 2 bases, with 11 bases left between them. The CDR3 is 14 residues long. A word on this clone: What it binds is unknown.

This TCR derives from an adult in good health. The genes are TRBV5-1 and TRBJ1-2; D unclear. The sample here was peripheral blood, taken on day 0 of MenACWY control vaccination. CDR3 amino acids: CASSWAPENYGYTF. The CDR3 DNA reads TGCGCCAGCAGCTGGGCCCCAGAAAACTATGGCTACACCTTC.